What follows are 28 T cell receptor beta chains derived from one specimen sequenced in a study of blood T cell repertoires in COVID-19. Here immunoSEQ multiplex PCR was the method, and the copy in TCRdb shows in-frame clones only, minus some. The data hold some 180,000 clones, with approximately 84% observed a single time. Material: peripheral blood. Source of these receptors: a human donor in a cohort sampled during active COVID-19.

This chain links TRBV14 with TRBJ2-7; TRBD2 might be the D (6 bases). Germline V CDR1 and CDR2: SGHDN, FVKESK. The CDR3 consists of 14 residues. V lost 4 bases and J lost 7, with 17 bases in between. CDR3: CASSPGLTAGEQYF. DNA of the CDR3: TGTGCCAGCAGCCCCGGACTAACGGCTGGGGAGCAGTACTTC.

The V call is TRBV5-1, the J call TRBJ2-2; a possible D gene is TRBD2 (5 bases). With 3 bases removed from V and 6 bases from J, the gap between germline ends came to 15 bases. From germline, CDR1 is SGHRS and CDR2 YFSETQ. CDR3 length: 15 amino acids. CDR3 in DNA: TGCGCCAGCAGCTGGGAGTGGAGAGGCCCCGGGGAGCTGTTTTTT. Its protein product is CASSWEWRGPGELFF.

Only one count was recorded for this clone. This rearrangement joins TRBV10-3 to TRBJ1-1; weak D call: TRBD1 (6 bases). Looked up from germline, CDR1 is ENHRY and CDR2 is SYGVKD. Trimming shortened V by 8 bases and J by 1 base, and 8 bases separated the two germline ends. This CDR3 has 12 amino acids. The CDR3 sequence: CAIQGGNTEAFF. The CDR3 DNA sequence: TGTGCCATCCAAGGGGGGAACACTGAAGCTTTCTTT.

This rearrangement joins TRBV6-5 to TRBJ2-1; 9 bases align to TRBD1. This CDR3 has 15 amino acids. The trim removed 6 bases at V and 4 bases at J, leaving 7 bases unmatched. Germline values: CDR1 MNHEY, CDR2 SVGAGI. The CDR3, as DNA: TGTGCCAGCAGCTACGGGACAGGGCCGTACAATGAGCAGTTCTTC. It translates to CASSYGTGPYNEQFF.

This rearrangement joins TRBV28 to TRBJ1-6, with a possible D match to TRBD1 (6 bases). Deletions cut 6 bases from V and 9 bases from J, with 15 bases between. The CDR3 loop spans 14 amino acids. From germline, CDR1 is MDHEN and CDR2 SYDVKM. CDR3 nucleotides: TGTGCCAGCAGCCTACAGGGTGTGGGTTCACCCCTCCACTTT. It specifies CASSLQGVGSPLHF.

The rearrangement uses TRBV18 and TRBJ2-7; TRBD1 matches 9 bases. The CDR3 covers 13 residues. Germline trimming cut 5 bases from V and 3 bases from J; bases unmatched to any gene: 2. The V gene's germline CDR1 is KGHSH and CDR2 LQKENI. The CDR3 region has the DNA TGTGCCAGCTCAAAGACAGGGGGCTACGAGCAGTACTTC. As protein: CASSKTGGYEQYF.

The chain recombines TRBV6-6 with TRBJ1-2; 7 bases agree with TRBD1. The V gene end was trimmed by 6 bases and the J gene end by 5 bases; junction bases not matched to a gene: 12. CDR3 length: 15 amino acids. Germline CDR1 MNHNY, CDR2 SVGAGI (reference sequence). The CDR3 region has the DNA TGTGCCAGCAGACCCCGACAGGGAAGATCTTATGGCTACACCTTC. It specifies CASRPRQGRSYGYTF.

This sequence joins TRBV6-4 and TRBJ2-1, with 9 bases matching TRBD2. Germline CDR1 MRHNA, CDR2 SNTAGT. CDR3 size: 17 residues. With 0 bases clipped from V and 6 bases from J, the junction kept 9 bases outside the gene matches. The CDR3 is CASSDSSGGGALNEQFF. The DNA of the CDR3 is TGTGCCAGCAGTGACTCGTCTGGCGGGGGGGCCCTCAATGAGCAGTTCTTC.

This clone was observed once. This rearrangement joins TRBV19 to TRBJ1-6; 7 nucleotides agree with TRBD1. Germline assignment: CDR1 LNHDA and CDR2 SQIVND (reference sequence). Losses at the gene ends were 3 bases for V and 11 bases for J; bases not matched to a gene: 7. CDR3 length equals 14 residues. The CDR3 sequence is CASSIPGGRAPLHF. The CDR3 DNA sequence: TGTGCCAGTAGTATCCCAGGGGGTCGTGCACCCCTCCACTTT.

The V gene is TRBV5-1, the J gene TRBJ2-7; TRBD2 aligns across 8 bases. The ends lost 5 bases at V and 3 bases at J; junction bases unmatched: 13. The germline CDR1 and CDR2 sequences are SGHRS and YFSETQ. CDR3 length: 16 residues. DNA of the CDR3: TGCGCCAGCAGTCCTGGAGGGACTAGGAGAGTCTACGAGCAGTACTTC. Translation gives CASSPGGTRRVYEQYF.

This chain connects TRBV7-9 to TRBJ2-7; 10 positions agree with TRBD1. Looked up from germline, CDR1 is SEHNR and CDR2 is FQNEAQ (reference sequence). The V gene end was trimmed by 4 bases and the J gene end by 5 bases; junction bases not matched to a gene: 5. The CDR3 contains 14 residues. This CDR3 is CASSSTTGGNEQYF. The CDR3 bases are TGTGCCAGCAGCTCGACGACAGGGGGCAACGAGCAGTACTTC.

The chain has TRBV30 and TRBJ1-2, with D hard to call. V dropped 1 base and J dropped 4 bases, with 4 bases sitting between them. The CDR3 sequence is 11 residues long. Germline CDR1 and CDR2: GTSNPN and SVGIG (reference sequence). This CDR3 is CAWSDSYGYTF. Written as DNA, the CDR3 is TGTGCCTGGAGTGACAGCTATGGCTACACCTTC. Full variable domain (outside the CDR3, taken from reference TRBV30 and TRBJ1-2): SQTIHQWPATLVQPVGSPLSLECTVEGTSNPNLYWYRQAAGRGLQLLFYSVGIGQISSEVPQNLSASRPQDRQFILSSKKLLLSDSGFYLCAWSDSYGYTFGSGTRLTVV.

The V gene is TRBV30, the J gene TRBJ2-2, with TRBD1 matching 11 bases. With V trimmed by 2 bases and J by 4 bases, 12 bases remained unmatched. The germline CDR1 and CDR2 sequences are GTSNPN and SVGIG (reference sequence). CDR3 length: 18 amino acids. The CDR3 sequence is CAWSFSSWTGGGTGELFF. The CDR3 DNA reads as TGTGCCTGGAGTTTTTCTTCCTGGACAGGGGGCGGCACCGGGGAGCTGTTTTTT.

Only one count was recorded for this clone. The gene calls are TRBV30 and TRBJ1-2; 9 nucleotides agree with TRBD1. The CDR3 is 17 residues long. CDR1 and CDR2 from the germline V gene are GTSNPN and SVGIG (reference sequence). The trim removed 1 base at V and 1 base at J, leaving 10 bases unmatched. In nucleotides, the CDR3 is TGTGCCTGGAGTGGGGGGGACAGGGAGAAGGGTAACTATGGCTACACCTTC. Translating it yields CAWSGGDREKGNYGYTF.

The chain recombines TRBV4-1 with TRBJ1-6, with a weak D call TRBD1 (6 bases). Germline lookup yields CDR1 MGHRA and CDR2 YSYEKL. The CDR3 is 15 residues long. V lost 4 bases to trimming and J lost 7 bases, with 14 bases between them. Here the CDR3 DNA reads TGCGCCAGCAGCCTCGGACAGTCAACAAATTCACCCCTCCACTTT. Amino acid sequence: CASSLGQSTNSPLHF.

This clone was seen only a few times. The J gene is TRBJ2-1, the V gene TRBV11-2; perhaps TRBD1 as D (5 bases). Germline V lookup: CDR1 SGHAT, CDR2 FQNNGV. There are 17 residues in the CDR3. V lost 2 bases, J lost 6 bases, and 20 bases lay in between. CDR3 nucleotide sequence: TGTGCCAGCAGCTTAACAGGTATAGGGGCAAGGGTCAATGAGCAGTTCTTC. It yields the protein CASSLTGIGARVNEQFF.

The CDR3 DNA sequence: TGCAGTGCAAGTATGAGACTAGCGGGGCATAGCACAGATACGCAGTATTTT. The encoded protein is CSASMRLAGHSTDTQYF. The chain recombines TRBV20-1 with TRBJ2-3; 11 positions agree with TRBD2. The length of the CDR3 is 17 residues. V dropped 6 bases and J dropped 0; count of bases not matched to a gene: 11. Germline values: CDR1 DFQATT, CDR2 SNEGSKA (reference sequence).

The chain has TRBV18 and TRBJ1-6, with D possibly being TRBD1 (5 bases). The germline CDR1 and CDR2 sequences are KGHSH and LQKENI. The germline V and J ends were trimmed by 4 bases and 5 bases, with 12 bases remaining between them. The CDR3 is 15 residues long. The CDR3 reads CASSQAGGNNSPLHF. CDR3 DNA sequence: TGTGCCAGCTCACAGGCGGGGGGGAATAATTCACCCCTCCACTTT. Using reference TRBV18 and TRBJ1-6 for the parts outside the CDR3, the full variable domain is NAGVMQNPRHLVRRRGQEARLRCSPMKGHSHVYWYRQLPEEGLKFMVYLQKENIIDESGMPKERFSAEFPKEGPSILRIQQVVRGDSAAYFCASSQAGGNNSPLHFGNGTRLTVT.

The rearrangement links TRBV5-1 to TRBJ1-2; D may be TRBD1 (6 bases). Germline-derived CDR1 and CDR2 are SGHRS and YFSETQ. With 3 bases removed from V and 5 bases from J, the gap between germline ends came to 20 bases. The CDR3 runs to 16 residues. CDR3 sequence (DNA): TGCGCCAGCAGCTCCTACAGGGCGATCCCCCTGTATGGCTACACCTTC. It codes for CASSSYRAIPLYGYTF. Filled out from reference TRBV5-1 and TRBJ1-2, the complete variable domain reads KAGVTQTPRYLIKTRGQQVTLSCSPISGHRSVSWYQQTPGQGLQFLFEYFSETQRNKGNFPGRFSGRQFSNSRSEMNVSTLELGDSALYLCASSSYRAIPLYGYTFGSGTRLTVV.

The chain carries TRBV6-5 and TRBJ1-1; 7 positions match TRBD1. The CDR3 totals 14 residues. V trimming: 6 bases; J trimming: 1 base; junction bases outside the gene matches: 5. Germline V CDR1 and CDR2: MNHEY, SVGAGI. CDR3 coding DNA: TGTGCCAGCAGCGAGGGGACAGCGAACACTGAAGCTTTCTTT. Protein: CASSEGTANTEAFF.

This CDR3 reads CATSDPGTGSGEQFF. Written as DNA, the CDR3 is TGTGCCACCAGTGACCCGGGCACGGGGTCTGGTGAGCAGTTCTTC. The genes are TRBV24-1 and TRBJ2-1; D may be TRBD2 (5 bases). The CDR3 runs to 15 residues. The V gene lost 4 bases and the J gene lost 9 bases, with 18 bases spanning the gap. From germline, CDR1 is KGHDR and CDR2 SFDVKD.

This chain links TRBV3-1 (or the pseudogene TRBV3-2) with TRBJ2-1, with TRBD2 matching 7 bases. Looked up from germline, CDR1 is LGHDT and CDR2 is YNNKEL (reference sequence). The CDR3 consists of 15 residues. The ends lost 0 bases at V and 6 bases at J; junction bases unmatched: 5. The chain's CDR3 is CASSQEVRGGNEQFF. In nucleotides, the CDR3 is TGTGCCAGCAGCCAAGAAGTCCGCGGGGGCAATGAGCAGTTCTTC.

This clone was counted only a few times. The chain combines TRBV13 with TRBJ1-4; D may be TRBD1 (6 bases). Germline V gene data show CDR1 as PRHDT and CDR2 as FYEKMQ (reference sequence). V dropped 5 bases and J dropped 3 bases, with 13 bases sitting between them. This CDR3 is built from 15 residues. The CDR3 region is CASSRAGASNEKLFF. CDR3 nucleotide sequence: TGTGCCAGCAGCAGAGCAGGGGCCTCTAATGAAAAACTGTTTTTT.

The genes are TRBV5-1 and TRBJ2-2; 13 bases align to TRBD2. Losses at the gene ends were 0 bases for V and 4 bases for J; bases not matched to a gene: 3. The germline V gene encodes CDR1 SGHRS and CDR2 YFSETQ. The CDR3 has 17 amino acids. In DNA, the CDR3 is TGCGCCAGCAGCTTGGGACTAGCGGGGGGTTCCACCGGGGAGCTGTTTTTT. Translating gives CASSLGLAGGSTGELFF.

The chain couples TRBV30 to TRBJ1-2; possibly TRBD1 for D (5 bases). The CDR3 runs to 14 residues. Germline V gene lookup returns CDR1 GTSNPN and CDR2 SVGIG (reference sequence). Trimming took off 5 bases at V and 4 bases at J, with 17 bases between the two ends. The CDR3 loop reads CAWGIGGSIYGYTF. The DNA of the CDR3 is TGTGCCTGGGGAATTGGGGGGAGCATCTATGGCTACACCTTC.

The chain combines TRBV29-1 with TRBJ1-1, with D unresolved. The CDR3 length is 16 residues. Germline values: CDR1 SQVTM, CDR2 ANQGSEA. Trimming stripped 5 bases from V and 3 bases from J, with 22 bases between. In DNA, the CDR3 is TGCAGCGTTTGGCCCTTGGGCTACCCATCGGACACTGAAGCTTTCTTT. Its translation: CSVWPLGYPSDTEAFF.

This chain connects TRBV12-3 or TRBV12-4 to TRBJ1-5; D not resolved. This CDR3 region has 12 residues. Trimming shortened V by 3 bases and J by 7 bases, and 7 bases separated the two germline ends. CDR3 sequence (DNA): TGTGCCAGCAGTTTGTGGGAGCAGCCCCAGCATTTT. Protein product: CASSLWEQPQHF.

This CDR3 reads CASSSGGTANNEQFF. CDR3 sequence (DNA): TGTGCCAGCAGCTCGGGGGGGACAGCAAACAATGAGCAGTTCTTC. The chain couples TRBV13 to TRBJ2-1, with a weak D call TRBD2 (8 bases). The CDR3 consists of 15 residues. Germline-derived CDR1 and CDR2 are PRHDT and FYEKMQ (reference sequence). Trimming took 4 bases from V and 5 from J, leaving 15 bases between them.